This T cell receptor (beta chain) appears in the sequencing data of a study of type 1 regulatory T cells. At the level of the study: This in vitro CD4 product, T-allo10, is enriched for Tr1 cells and alloantigen-specific.

CDR3 size: 13 residues. V was clipped by 4 bases and J by 3 bases, with 8 bases between them. Germline CDR1 is MNHEY and CDR2 is SMNVEV (reference sequence). This clonotype has a count of ten or more. The antigen remains undetermined. TCRdb reprocessed the reads with MiXCR, giving one entry per CDR3 protein. The data show several thousand distinct CDR3 sequences, over 25% seen once. Study-wide results and caveats: Compared with non-Tr1 cells, Tr1 cells showed a narrower TCR repertoire.

The sequence derives from a human donor in good health. The specimen sequenced was cultured type 1 regulatory T (Tr1) cells, either the whole culture or a sorted fraction (not recorded which). The chain combines TRBV27 with TRBJ2-3; D is unclear. The CDR3, as DNA: TGTGCCAGCAGTTCGGCCGTAACAGATACGCAGTATTTT. The encoded protein is CASSSAVTDTQYF.